These 27 T cell receptor beta chains share one sample of origin, sequenced in a study of cytomegalovirus exposure and HLA in healthy donors. PCR involved 60 Vbeta and 13 Jbeta primers. Method: immunoSEQ multiplex PCR; TCRdb's copy keeps in-frame clones and lacks some. The sample records about 110,000 clones, roughly 80% being singletons. The sample was PBMCs. These receptors all stem from a man younger than 40 in good health and CMV-seropositive.

The rearrangement links TRBV10-2 to TRBJ1-2, with a possible D match to TRBD1 (5 bases). This CDR3 contains 12 residues. In germline, CDR1 is WSHSY, CDR2 SAAADI. V lost 10 bases, J lost 1 base, and 10 bases lay in between. CDR3 region: CATMTDNYGYTF. DNA for the CDR3: TGCGCCACCATGACAGATAACTATGGCTACACCTTC.

This chain links TRBV6-1 with TRBJ2-3, with 7 bases lining up with TRBD1. The CDR3 is 17 residues long. From germline, CDR1 is MNHNS and CDR2 SASEGT. V lost 3 bases, J lost 3 bases, and 12 bases stayed unmatched. The CDR3 sequence: CASSEVVTGFSTDTQYF. DNA for the CDR3: TGTGCCAGCAGTGAGGTTGTGACAGGGTTTTCTACAGATACGCAGTATTTT.

The chain is built from TRBV5-1 and TRBJ1-5; possible D gene TRBD1, 6 bases. Germline V gene data show CDR1 as SGHRS and CDR2 as YFSETQ. Trimming removed 1 base at V and 7 bases at J, with 12 bases between. This CDR3 contains 14 residues. In DNA, the CDR3 is TGCGCCAGCAGCTTGCAAGGGGGAAACCAGCCCCAGCATTTT. It encodes CASSLQGGNQPQHF.

The chain has TRBV29-1 and TRBJ2-5; the D gene is possibly TRBD2 (5 bases). The V end lost 4 bases, the J end lost 5 bases, and 14 bases lay between the germline ends. The CDR3 has 13 amino acids. CDR1 and CDR2 (germline): SQVTM, ANQGSEA. The CDR3: CSVVPGIRETQYF. In DNA, the CDR3 is TGCAGCGTTGTCCCCGGGATACGGGAGACCCAGTACTTC.

The V and J genes are TRBV25-1 and TRBJ2-7; the match to TRBD2 covers 10 bases. From germline, CDR1 is MGHDK and CDR2 SYGVNS. With V trimmed by 1 base and J by 1 base, 7 bases remained unmatched. This CDR3 has 17 residues. The CDR3 spells CASSESISGGPSYEQYF. The CDR3 nucleotides are TGTGCCAGCAGTGAATCGATTAGCGGGGGGCCTTCCTACGAGCAGTACTTC.

V is TRBV7-3 and J is TRBJ2-3, with 8 positions matching TRBD2. This CDR3 has 15 amino acids. Germline-derived CDR1 and CDR2 are SGHTA and FQGTGA. Unmatched junction bases numbered 5, after V lost 0 bases and J lost 6 bases. The CDR3 loop is CASSLTAGGTDTQYF. CDR3 DNA: TGTGCCAGCAGCTTAACTGCGGGGGGAACCGATACGCAGTATTTT. Complete variable domain (other parts from reference TRBV7-3 and TRBJ2-3): GAGVSQTPSNKVTEKGKYVELRCDPISGHTALYWYRQSLGQGPEFLIYFQGTGAADDSGLPNDRFFAVRPEGSVSTLKIQRTERGDSAVYLCASSLTAGGTDTQYFGPGTRLTVL.

CDR3 sequence (DNA): TGTGCCAGCAGTCCGACAGGGACAGCCCAGCCCCAGCATTTT. Translated, it gives CASSPTGTAQPQHF. The gene calls are TRBV6-5 and TRBJ1-5; TRBD1 matches 7 bases. CDR3 size: 14 residues. The germline V gene has CDR1 MNHEY and CDR2 SVGAGI. V shed 5 bases and J 7 bases; nucleotides not matched to a gene: 8.

This clone has a handful of counts. This chain links TRBV4-3 with TRBJ1-3; D is unresolved. In germline, CDR1 is LGHNA, CDR2 YSLEER. V lost 2 bases and J lost 4, with 3 bases in between. This CDR3 comprises 12 residues. The CDR3 region has the DNA TGCGCCAGCAGCCAACAGGGAAACACCATATATTTT. Translating gives CASSQQGNTIYF.

V and J are TRBV6-4 and TRBJ2-5; TRBD1 matches 8 bases. The trim removed 0 bases at V and 2 bases at J, leaving 11 bases unmatched. Germline V gene data show CDR1 as MRHNA and CDR2 as SNTAGT. The CDR3 runs to 18 residues. This CDR3 is CASSDSSIRDRKQETQYF. CDR3 in DNA: TGTGCCAGCAGTGACTCTAGTATCAGGGACAGGAAACAAGAGACCCAGTACTTC.

J is TRBJ1-1 and V is TRBV19, with no clear D. Germline V gives CDR1 LNHDA, CDR2 SQIVND (reference sequence). Deletions cut 0 bases from V and 10 bases from J, with 18 bases between. The CDR3 sequence is 15 residues long. CDR3 DNA: TGTGCCAGTAGTATAGACGGCCGCCTTGAGGTCCCAGCTTTCTTT. This gives the protein CASSIDGRLEVPAFF.

CDR3 amino acids: CASSQIDLGLTTHEQFF. The CDR3 nucleotides are TGCGCCAGCAGCCAAATAGATCTGGGACTAACAACCCATGAGCAGTTCTTC. The chain links TRBV4-1 to TRBJ2-1; TRBD2 agrees at 7 bases. This CDR3 has 17 amino acids. CDR1 and CDR2 from the germline V gene are MGHRA and YSYEKL. V shed 2 bases, J shed 8 bases, and the junction held 15 bases outside the gene matches.

The rearrangement joins TRBV2 to TRBJ1-1, with 11 bases identical to TRBD1. The CDR3 is 14 residues long. Looked up from germline, CDR1 is SNHLY and CDR2 is FYNNEI. The V gene end was trimmed by 4 bases and the J gene end by 8 bases; junction bases not matched to a gene: 6. CDR3 amino acids: CASSGGTGGHEAFF. The CDR3 DNA follows: TGTGCCAGCAGTGGTGGGACAGGGGGGCACGAAGCTTTCTTT.

The rearrangement links TRBV9 to TRBJ1-2; 12 nucleotides align to TRBD1. Germline V gene lookup returns CDR1 SGDLS and CDR2 YYNGEE. There are 16 residues in the CDR3. Losses at the gene ends were 5 bases for V and 0 bases for J; bases not matched to a gene: 5. CDR3 protein: CASRGTGGLANYGYTF. The CDR3, as DNA: TGTGCCAGCAGGGGGACAGGGGGCCTAGCTAACTATGGCTACACCTTC.

V gene TRBV6-4 combines with J gene TRBJ2-5; 10 bases match TRBD1. After removal of 11 bases from V and 0 bases from J, the junction contained 6 bases not matched to a gene. Germline V gene lookup returns CDR1 MRHNA and CDR2 SNTAGT. The CDR3 has 14 amino acids. CDR3 nucleotide sequence: TGTGCCCGAGGGGACAGGGGTAACCAAGAGACCCAGTACTTC. It codes for CARGDRGNQETQYF.

V and J are TRBV7-2 and TRBJ1-4; weak D call: TRBD1 (6 bases). The V end was cut by 1 base, the J end by 7 bases, with 13 bases between. The CDR3 runs 15 residues. Germline V gene data show CDR1 as SGHTA and CDR2 as FQGNSA. For the CDR3, the DNA is TGTGCCAGCAGCTTAGATGGGGGCGCGTTTGAAAAACTGTTTTTT. Residues: CASSLDGGAFEKLFF.

DNA for the CDR3: TGTGCCAGCAGTGTCCGGGAACGCTCACCCCTCCACTTT. Protein: CASSVRERSPLHF. This chain links TRBV6-4 with TRBJ1-6, with D unresolved. Deletions cut 4 bases from V and 10 bases from J, with 11 bases between. Germline V gene data show CDR1 as MRHNA and CDR2 as SNTAGT. The CDR3 is 13 residues long.

The V and J genes are TRBV2 and TRBJ1-6; a possible D gene is TRBD1 (5 bases). Germline CDR1 and CDR2: SNHLY and FYNNEI. CDR3 length: 16 amino acids. V was trimmed by 4 bases and J by 7 bases, leaving 17 bases between them. The CDR3 DNA follows: TGTGCCAGCAGTGCCCAATCGGGGAGGGGCAATTCACCCCTCCACTTT. Translating gives CASSAQSGRGNSPLHF.

The DNA for the CDR3 is TGTGCCAGCAGCAGGGAGGTTTTTCCAGATACGCAGTATTTT. It specifies CASSREVFPDTQYF. This chain links TRBV2 with TRBJ2-3; D might be TRBD2 (6 bases). This CDR3 has 14 amino acids. The germline gives CDR1 SNHLY, CDR2 FYNNEI. V gave up 6 bases and J gave up 4 bases, with 14 bases separating them.

The chain is built from TRBV19 and TRBJ2-2; TRBD1 is a possible D gene (5 bases). The germline gives CDR1 LNHDA, CDR2 SQIVND (reference sequence). The CDR3 spans 14 residues. Trimming pared 5 bases from V and 3 bases from J, leaving 10 bases between. CDR3 bases: TGTGCCAGTAGTCCCCAGGGATACACCGGGGAGCTGTTTTTT. Protein sequence: CASSPQGYTGELFF.

The chain couples TRBV11-1 to TRBJ1-3; perhaps TRBD1 as D (6 bases). The germline gives CDR1 SGHAT, CDR2 FQDESV (reference sequence). The CDR3 has 17 residues. The V gene lost 5 bases and the J gene lost 0 bases, with 17 bases spanning the gap. The CDR3 reads CASSADPWTASGNTIYF. The CDR3 DNA reads TGTGCCAGCAGCGCCGACCCTTGGACAGCCTCTGGAAACACCATATATTTT.

V gene TRBV7-2 combines with J gene TRBJ1-4, with 8 nucleotides matching TRBD1. Germline V gene data show CDR1 as SGHTA and CDR2 as FQGNSA. With V trimmed by 4 bases and J by 8 bases, 9 bases remained unmatched. The CDR3 has 15 amino acids. CDR3 residues: CASSWGTGDGEKLFF. The CDR3 region has the DNA TGTGCCAGCAGCTGGGGGACAGGAGACGGGGAAAAACTGTTTTTT.

The chain is built from TRBV4-2 and TRBJ1-2; D is perhaps TRBD1 (5 bases). The CDR3 covers 16 residues. Germline CDR1 reads LGHNA; CDR2 reads YNFKEQ. V was shortened by 1 base and J by 3 bases, with 15 bases between the two germline ends. CDR3 loop: CASSQGQPESDYGYTF. In DNA form, the CDR3 reads TGTGCCAGCAGCCAAGGACAGCCCGAAAGTGACTATGGCTACACCTTC.

The chain uses TRBV11-3 and TRBJ1-1; D remains ambiguous. V gave up 3 bases and J gave up 1 base, with 9 bases separating them. Germline CDR1 is SGHNT and CDR2 is YENEEA. This CDR3 has 14 amino acids. The CDR3 DNA reads TGTGCCAGCAGCTTGAGCGGGGAGAACACTGAAGCTTTCTTT. Translating gives CASSLSGENTEAFF.

This sequence joins TRBV15 and TRBJ1-6, with D perhaps TRBD1 (6 bases). Trimming took off 1 base at V and 0 bases at J, with 10 bases between the two ends. Germline V gene data show CDR1 as LNHNV and CDR2 as YYDKDF (reference sequence). CDR3 length: 17 residues. The CDR3: CATSRVGGSSYNSPLHF. In DNA form, the CDR3 reads TGTGCCACCAGCAGAGTAGGGGGAAGCTCCTATAATTCACCCCTCCACTTT.

The gene calls are TRBV10-3 and TRBJ2-7; 7 nucleotides line up with TRBD1. With 10 bases clipped from V and 2 bases from J, the junction kept 5 bases outside the gene matches. Germline V CDR1 and CDR2: ENHRY, SYGVKD. The CDR3 has 12 amino acids. The CDR3 DNA reads as TGTGCCACCGGGACAGTTCCCTACGAGCAGTACTTC. Its translation is CATGTVPYEQYF.

This chain links TRBV5-1 with TRBJ2-7; 9 positions match TRBD1. V shed 0 bases, J shed 6 bases, and the junction held 7 bases outside the gene matches. Germline CDR1 and CDR2: SGHRS and YFSETQ. CDR3 length: 15 amino acids. For the CDR3, the DNA is TGCGCCAGCAGCTTGGCCGGGACAGGGTTAGGCGAGCAGTACTTC. Protein product: CASSLAGTGLGEQYF.

The rearrangement uses TRBV5-1 and TRBJ2-5, with TRBD2 matching over 16 bases. The length of the CDR3 is 19 residues. Germline lookup yields CDR1 SGHRS and CDR2 YFSETQ. V lost 4 bases and J lost 5; bases outside the gene matches: 14. Here the CDR3 reads CASSPGPGTSGGAAETQYF. The CDR3 DNA reads as TGCGCCAGCAGCCCAGGTCCCGGGACTAGCGGGGGGGCCGCTGAGACCCAGTACTTC.